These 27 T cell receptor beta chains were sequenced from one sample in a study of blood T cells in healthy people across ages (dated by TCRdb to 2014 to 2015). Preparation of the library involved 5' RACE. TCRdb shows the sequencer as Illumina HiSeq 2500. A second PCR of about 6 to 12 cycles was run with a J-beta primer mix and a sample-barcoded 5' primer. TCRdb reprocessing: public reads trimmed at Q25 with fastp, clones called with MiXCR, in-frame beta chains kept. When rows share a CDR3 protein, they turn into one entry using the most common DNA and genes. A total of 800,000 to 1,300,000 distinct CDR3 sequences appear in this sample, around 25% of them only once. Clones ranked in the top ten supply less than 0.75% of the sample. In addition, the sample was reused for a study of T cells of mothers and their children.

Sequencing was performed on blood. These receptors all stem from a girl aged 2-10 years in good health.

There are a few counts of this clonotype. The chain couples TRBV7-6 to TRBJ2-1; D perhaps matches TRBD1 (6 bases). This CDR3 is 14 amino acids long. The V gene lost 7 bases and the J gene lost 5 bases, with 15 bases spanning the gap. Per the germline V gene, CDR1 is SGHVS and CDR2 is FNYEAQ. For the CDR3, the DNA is TGTGCCAGCACAGAAGCAGGGGCACACAATGAGCAGTTCTTC. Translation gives CASTEAGAHNEQFF.

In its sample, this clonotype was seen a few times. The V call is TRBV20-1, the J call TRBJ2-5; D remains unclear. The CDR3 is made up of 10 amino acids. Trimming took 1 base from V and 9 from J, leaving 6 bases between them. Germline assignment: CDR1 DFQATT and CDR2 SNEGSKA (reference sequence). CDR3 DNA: TGCAGTGCTAGAGCCGAGGCCCAGTACTTC. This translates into CSARAEAQYF.

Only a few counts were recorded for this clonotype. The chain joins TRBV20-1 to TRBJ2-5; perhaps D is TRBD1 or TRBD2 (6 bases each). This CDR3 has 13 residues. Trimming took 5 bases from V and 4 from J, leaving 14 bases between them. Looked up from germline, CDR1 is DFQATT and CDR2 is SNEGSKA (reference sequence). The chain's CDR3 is CSAEGGGGETQYF. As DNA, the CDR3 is TGCAGTGCTGAAGGGGGAGGTGGAGAGACCCAGTACTTC.

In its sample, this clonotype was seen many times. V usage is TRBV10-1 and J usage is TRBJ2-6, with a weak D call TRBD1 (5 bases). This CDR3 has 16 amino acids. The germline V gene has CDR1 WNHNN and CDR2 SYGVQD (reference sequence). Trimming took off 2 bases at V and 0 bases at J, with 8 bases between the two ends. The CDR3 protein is CASSEHRLSGANVLTF. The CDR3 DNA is TGCGCCAGCAGTGAGCACAGGCTCTCTGGGGCCAACGTCCTGACTTTC.

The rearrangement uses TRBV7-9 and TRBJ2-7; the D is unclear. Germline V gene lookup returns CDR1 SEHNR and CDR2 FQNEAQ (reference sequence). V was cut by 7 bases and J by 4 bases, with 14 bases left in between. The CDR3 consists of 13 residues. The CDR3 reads CASMSRLRYEQYF. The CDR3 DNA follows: TGTGCCAGCATGTCTCGGCTGAGGTACGAGCAGTACTTC.

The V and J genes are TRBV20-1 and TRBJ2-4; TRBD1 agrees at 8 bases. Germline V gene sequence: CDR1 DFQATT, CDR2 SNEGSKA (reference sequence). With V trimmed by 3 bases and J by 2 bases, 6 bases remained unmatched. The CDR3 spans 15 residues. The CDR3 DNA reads TGCAGTGCTAGGGGACAGGTTGGGACCAAAAACATTCAGTACTTC. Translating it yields CSARGQVGTKNIQYF.

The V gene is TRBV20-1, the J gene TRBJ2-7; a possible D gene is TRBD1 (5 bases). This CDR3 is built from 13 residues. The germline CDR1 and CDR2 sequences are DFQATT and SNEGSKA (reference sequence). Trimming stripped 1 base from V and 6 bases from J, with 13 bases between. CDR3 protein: CSARGAGWSEQYF. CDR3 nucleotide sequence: TGCAGTGCTAGAGGGGCAGGGTGGAGCGAGCAGTACTTC.

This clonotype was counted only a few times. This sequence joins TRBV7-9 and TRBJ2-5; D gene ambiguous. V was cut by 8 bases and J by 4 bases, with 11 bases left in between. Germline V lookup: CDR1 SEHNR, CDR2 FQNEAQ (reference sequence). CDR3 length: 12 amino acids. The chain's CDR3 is CASESLRETQYF. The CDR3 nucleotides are TGTGCCAGCGAAAGCCTTAGAGAGACCCAGTACTTC. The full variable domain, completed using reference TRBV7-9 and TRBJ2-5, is DTGVSQNPRHKITKRGQNVTFRCDPISEHNRLYWYRQTLGQGPEFLTYFQNEAQLEKSRLLSDRFSAERPKGSFSTLEIQRTEQGDSAMYLCASESLRETQYFGPGTRLLVL.

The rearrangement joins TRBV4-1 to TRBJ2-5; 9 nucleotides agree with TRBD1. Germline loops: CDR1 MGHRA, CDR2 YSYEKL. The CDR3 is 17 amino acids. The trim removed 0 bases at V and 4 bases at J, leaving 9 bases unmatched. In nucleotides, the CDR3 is TGCGCCAGCAGCCAAGATGCGGACAGGGGTTTTGGAGAGACCCAGTACTTC. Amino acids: CASSQDADRGFGETQYF.

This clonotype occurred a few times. CDR3 loop: CSALTSGTGNYEQYF. In nucleotides, the CDR3 is TGCAGTGCTCTCACTTCCGGGACAGGAAACTACGAGCAGTACTTC. The chain uses TRBV20-1 and TRBJ2-7, with TRBD1 matching 8 bases. With 5 bases clipped from V and 3 bases from J, the junction kept 12 bases outside the gene matches. This CDR3 spans 15 amino acids. Germline assignment: CDR1 DFQATT and CDR2 SNEGSKA (reference sequence).

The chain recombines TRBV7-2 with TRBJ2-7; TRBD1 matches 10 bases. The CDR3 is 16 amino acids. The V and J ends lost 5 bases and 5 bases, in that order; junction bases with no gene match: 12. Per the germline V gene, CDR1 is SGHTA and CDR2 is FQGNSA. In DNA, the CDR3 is TGTGCCAGCAGCAACTCCGGGACAGGGGTAGGCGACGAGCAGTACTTC. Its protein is CASSNSGTGVGDEQYF.

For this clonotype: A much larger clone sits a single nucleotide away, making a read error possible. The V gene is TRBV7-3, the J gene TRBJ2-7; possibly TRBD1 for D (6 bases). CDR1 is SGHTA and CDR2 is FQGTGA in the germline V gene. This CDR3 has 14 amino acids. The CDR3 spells CDSSLQGGGYEQYF. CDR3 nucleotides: TGTGACAGCAGCTTACAGGGTGGCGGCTACGAGCAGTACTTC.

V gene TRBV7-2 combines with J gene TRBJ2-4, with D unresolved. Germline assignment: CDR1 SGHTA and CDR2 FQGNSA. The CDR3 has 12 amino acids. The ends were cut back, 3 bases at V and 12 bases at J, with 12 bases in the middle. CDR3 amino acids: CASSLESASQYF. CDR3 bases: TGTGCCAGCAGCTTGGAGTCAGCTAGTCAGTACTTC.

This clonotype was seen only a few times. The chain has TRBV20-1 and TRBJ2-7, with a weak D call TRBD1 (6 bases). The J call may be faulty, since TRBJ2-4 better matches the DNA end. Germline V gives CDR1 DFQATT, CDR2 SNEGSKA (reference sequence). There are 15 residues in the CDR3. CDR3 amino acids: CSARDRDIVPNIQYF. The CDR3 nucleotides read TGCAGTGCTAGAGACCGGGACATCGTCCCGAACATTCAGTACTTC.

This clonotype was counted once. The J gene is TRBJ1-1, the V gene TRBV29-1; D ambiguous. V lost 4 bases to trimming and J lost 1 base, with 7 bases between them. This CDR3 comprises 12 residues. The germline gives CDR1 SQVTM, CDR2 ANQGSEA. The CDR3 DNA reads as TGCAGCGTTGTCACCACGAACACTGAAGCTTTCTTT. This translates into CSVVTTNTEAFF.

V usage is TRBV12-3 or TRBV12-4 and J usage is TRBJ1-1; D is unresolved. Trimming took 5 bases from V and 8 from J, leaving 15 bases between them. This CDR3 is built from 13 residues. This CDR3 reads CASSMRRSSEAFF. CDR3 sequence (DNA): TGTGCCAGCAGTATGCGGAGGTCGAGCGAAGCTTTCTTT.

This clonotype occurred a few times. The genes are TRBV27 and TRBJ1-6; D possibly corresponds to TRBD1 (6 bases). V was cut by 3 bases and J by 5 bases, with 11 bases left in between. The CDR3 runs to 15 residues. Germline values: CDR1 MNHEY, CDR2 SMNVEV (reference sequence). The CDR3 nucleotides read TGTGCCAGCAGTTTTTTGACAGGAAATAATTCACCCCTCCACTTT. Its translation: CASSFLTGNNSPLHF.

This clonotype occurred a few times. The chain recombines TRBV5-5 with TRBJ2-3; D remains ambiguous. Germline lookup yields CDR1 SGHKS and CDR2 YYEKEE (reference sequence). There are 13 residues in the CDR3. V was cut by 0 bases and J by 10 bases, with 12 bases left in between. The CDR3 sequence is CASSLERKGAQYF. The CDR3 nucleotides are TGTGCCAGCAGCTTGGAGCGCAAAGGAGCGCAGTATTTT. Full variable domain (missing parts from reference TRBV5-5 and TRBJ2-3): DAGVTQSPTHLIKTRGQQVTLRCSPISGHKSVSWYQQVLGQGPQFIFQYYEKEERGRGNFPDRFSARQFPNYSSELNVNALLLGDSALYLCASSLERKGAQYFGPGTRLTVL.

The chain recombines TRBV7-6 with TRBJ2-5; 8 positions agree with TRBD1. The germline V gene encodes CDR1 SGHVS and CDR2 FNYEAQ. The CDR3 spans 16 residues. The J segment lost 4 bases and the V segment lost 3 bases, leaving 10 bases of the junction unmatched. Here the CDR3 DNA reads TGTGCCAGCAGCTTGTCTTGGGGGACAGGTAGAGAGACCCAGTACTTC. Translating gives CASSLSWGTGRETQYF.

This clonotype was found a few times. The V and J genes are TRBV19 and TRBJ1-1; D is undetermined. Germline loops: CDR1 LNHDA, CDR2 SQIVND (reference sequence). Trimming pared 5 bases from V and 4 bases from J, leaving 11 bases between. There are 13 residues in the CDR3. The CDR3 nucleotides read TGTGCCAGTAGTCGATCGAGTTTCACTGAAGCTTTCTTT. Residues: CASSRSSFTEAFF.

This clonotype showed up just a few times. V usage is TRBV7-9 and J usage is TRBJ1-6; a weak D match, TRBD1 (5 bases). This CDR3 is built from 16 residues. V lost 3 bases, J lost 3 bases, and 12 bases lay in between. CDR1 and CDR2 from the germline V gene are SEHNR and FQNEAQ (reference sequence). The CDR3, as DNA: TGTGCCAGCAGCTTCGTGGGGCTGGGCTATAATTCACCCCTCCACTTT. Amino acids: CASSFVGLGYNSPLHF.

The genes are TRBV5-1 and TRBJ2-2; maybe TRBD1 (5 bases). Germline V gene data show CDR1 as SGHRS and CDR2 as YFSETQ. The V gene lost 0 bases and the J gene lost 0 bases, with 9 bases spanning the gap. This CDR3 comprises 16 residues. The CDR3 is CASSLAPGSNTGELFF. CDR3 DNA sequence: TGCGCCAGCAGCTTGGCCCCAGGGTCGAACACCGGGGAGCTGTTTTTT.

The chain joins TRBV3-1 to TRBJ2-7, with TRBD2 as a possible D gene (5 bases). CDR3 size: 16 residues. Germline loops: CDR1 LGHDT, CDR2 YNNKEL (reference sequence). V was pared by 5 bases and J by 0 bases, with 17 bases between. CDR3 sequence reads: CASSSGPSFSSYEQYF. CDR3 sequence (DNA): TGTGCCAGCAGCAGTGGTCCTAGCTTCTCCTCCTACGAGCAGTACTTC.

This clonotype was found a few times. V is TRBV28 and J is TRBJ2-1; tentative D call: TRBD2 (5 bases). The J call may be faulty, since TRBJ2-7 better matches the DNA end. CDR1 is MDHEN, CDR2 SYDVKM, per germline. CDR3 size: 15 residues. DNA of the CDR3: TGTGCCAGCAGTAGTTTGGGAGACTACTCCAGCGAGCAGTACTTC. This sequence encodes CASSSLGDYSSEQYF.

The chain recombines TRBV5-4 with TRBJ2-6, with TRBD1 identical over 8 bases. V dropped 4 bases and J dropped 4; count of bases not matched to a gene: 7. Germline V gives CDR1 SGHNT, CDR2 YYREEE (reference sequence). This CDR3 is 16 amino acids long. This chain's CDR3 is CASSLPTGVGANVLTF. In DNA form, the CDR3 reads TGTGCCAGCAGCCTCCCGACAGGGGTCGGGGCCAACGTCCTGACTTTC.

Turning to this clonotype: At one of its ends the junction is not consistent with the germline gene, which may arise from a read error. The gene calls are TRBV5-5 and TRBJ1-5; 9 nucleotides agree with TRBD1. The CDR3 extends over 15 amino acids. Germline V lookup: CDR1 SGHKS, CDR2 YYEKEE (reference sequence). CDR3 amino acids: CAGSLGQGGNQPQHF. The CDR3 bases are TGTGCCGGCAGCTTGGGACAGGGAGGTAATCAGCCCCAGCATTTT.

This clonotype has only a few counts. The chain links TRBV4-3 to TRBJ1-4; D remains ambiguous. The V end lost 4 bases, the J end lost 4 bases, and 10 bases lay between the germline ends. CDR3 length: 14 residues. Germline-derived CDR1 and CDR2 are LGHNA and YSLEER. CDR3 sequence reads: CASSPRADNEKLFF. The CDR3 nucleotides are TGCGCCAGCAGCCCCCGGGCCGATAATGAAAAACTGTTTTTT.